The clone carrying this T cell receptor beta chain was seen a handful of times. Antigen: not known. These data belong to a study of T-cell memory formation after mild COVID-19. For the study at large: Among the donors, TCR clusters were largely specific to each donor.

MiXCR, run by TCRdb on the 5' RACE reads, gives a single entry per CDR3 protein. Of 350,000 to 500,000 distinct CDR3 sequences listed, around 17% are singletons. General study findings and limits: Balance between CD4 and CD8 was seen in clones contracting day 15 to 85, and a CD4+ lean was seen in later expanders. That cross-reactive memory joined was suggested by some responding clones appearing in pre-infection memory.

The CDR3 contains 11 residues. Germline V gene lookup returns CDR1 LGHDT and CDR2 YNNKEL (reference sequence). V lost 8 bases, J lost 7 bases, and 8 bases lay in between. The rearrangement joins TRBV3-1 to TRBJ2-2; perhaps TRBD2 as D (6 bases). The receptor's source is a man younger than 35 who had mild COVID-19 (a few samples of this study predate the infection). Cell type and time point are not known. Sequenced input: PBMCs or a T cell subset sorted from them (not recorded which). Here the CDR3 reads CASGGIGELFF. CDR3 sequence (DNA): TGTGCCAGCGGGGGGATCGGGGAGCTGTTTTTT.